A selection of T cell receptor beta chains follows, all from one sample in a study of T-cell memory formation after mild COVID-19. TCRdb re-analysed the 5' RACE reads in MiXCR, keeping a single row per CDR3 protein. The table lists approximately 100,000 distinct CDR3 sequences, over 15% of them singletons, with 25% to 30% in the top ten. Specimen: PBMCs or a T cell subset sorted from them (not recorded which). These TCRs come from an adult woman who had mild COVID-19 (a few samples of this study predate the infection). Cell type and time point are not known. Both conserved end residues are part of each CDR3. D genes are given only for firm matches. The listing skips clone size in some rows; elsewhere it reads once, few, many or a size class.

D | J | size | V | DNA | CDR3
. | TRBJ2-7 | . | TRBV7-2 | TGTGCCAGCACCCTACCCACCGACGGTAGCTCCTACGAGCAGTACTTC | CASTLPTDGSSYEQYF
TRBD1 | TRBJ1-1 | . | TRBV5-5 | TGTGCCAGCAGCTTGCGCCGACAGGGGAAAAACACTGAAGCTTTCTTT | CASSLRRQGKNTEAFF
. | TRBJ2-1 | few | TRBV6-5 | TGTGCCAGCAGTCCGGGACTCAGCTCCTACAATGAGCAGTTCTTC | CASSPGLSSYNEQFF
. | TRBJ2-1 | . | TRBV10-2 | TGCGCCAGCAGTGATGCGGGCGTGTCCTACAATGAGCAGTTCTTC | CASSDAGVSYNEQFF
TRBD1 | TRBJ2-7 | few | TRBV5-1 | TGCGCCAGCAGCTTGGGGCAGGGGGTAGGCTACGAGCAGTACTTC | CASSLGQGVGYEQYF
TRBD2 | TRBJ2-1 | . | TRBV20-1 | TGCAGTGCTAGAGATTGGTATGGCGGGAGAGGGGTTGAGCAGTTCTTC | CSARDWYGGRGVEQFF
. | TRBJ2-7 | once | TRBV7-9 | TGTGCCAGCAGCTTATTAAGGGGCGTCGGCCACGAGCAGTACTTC | CASSLLRGVGHEQYF
TRBD1 | TRBJ2-5 | few | TRBV29-1 | TGCAGCGTGTCCGGGACAGGGGAAGAGACCCAGTACTTC | CSVSGTGEETQYF
. | TRBJ1-2 | few | TRBV4-1 | TGCGCCAGCAGCCAAGATAGCGGCTACACCTTC | CASSQDSGYTF
. | TRBJ1-5 | . | TRBV12-3/TRBV12-4 | TGTGCCAGCAGCGCTCTTGGGCAGCGCAATCAGCCCCAGCATTTT | CASSALGQRNQPQHF
TRBD1 | TRBJ2-3 | few | TRBV5-6 | TGTGCCAGCAGCTCAAGGACAGGCTTTCGCTCAGATACGCAGTATTTT | CASSSRTGFRSDTQYF
. | TRBJ2-7 | . | TRBV7-6 | TGTGCCAGCAGCCCCCCCGATGGGCGAAGGGAGCAGTACTTC | CASSPPDGRREQYF
. | TRBJ2-3 | . | TRBV9 | TGTGCCAGCAGCGCCCCCGGGAAGCGCCCGCGAGATACGCAGTATTTT | CASSAPGKRPRDTQYF
. | TRBJ2-1 | many | TRBV5-1 | TGCGCCAGCAGGTTGGGACTCCGGGAGCAGTTCTTC | CASRLGLREQFF
TRBD2 | TRBJ2-7 | few | TRBV13 | TGTGCCAGCAGTTCCGTAGGGGCTAGCGGGGGGGGCTCCTACGAGCAGTACTTC | CASSSVGASGGGSYEQYF